A selection of T cell receptor beta chains follows, all from one sample in a study of long-term antiretroviral therapy in people with HIV. The method was immunoSEQ multiplex PCR; TCRdb's version includes in-frame clones alone and lacks a portion of them. The repertoire holds roughly 34,000 clones, with roughly 83% as singletons. The input for sequencing was unsorted PBMCs, taken 1.9 years after starting antiretroviral therapy. The receptors derive from a man aged 18 to 29 with HIV. Each CDR3 is given with its conserved first and last residue. D genes are given only for firm matches. A clone size is listed for some rows: how often the clone was seen (once, few, many), or a class if it is expanded.

size: NA
J: TRBJ2-7
D: TRBD2
V: TRBV6-1
CDR3: CASYLAGESYEQYF
DNA: TGTGCCAGCTATCTAGCGGGGGAGAGTTACGAGCAGTACTTC

size: NA
J: TRBJ2-6
D: TRBD1
V: TRBV10-1
CDR3: CASSGGQGDSGANVLTF
DNA: TGCGCCAGCAGTGGGGGACAGGGGGACTCTGGGGCCAACGTCCTGACTTTC

size: NA
J: TRBJ2-2
D: TRBD1
V: TRBV30
CDR3: CAWSHNTGAGELFF
DNA: TGTGCCTGGAGCCACAACACAGGGGCCGGGGAGCTGTTTTTT

size: medium-sized
J: TRBJ1-2
D: NA
V: TRBV27
CDR3: CASSSLDGFRNYGYTF
DNA: TGTGCCAGCAGTTCCCTGGACGGTTTCCGTAACTATGGCTACACCTTC

size: NA
J: TRBJ1-1
D: TRBD1
V: TRBV5-1
CDR3: CASSLRDSYTEAFF
DNA: TGCGCCAGCAGCCTCCGGGACAGCTACACTGAAGCTTTCTTT

size: NA
J: TRBJ1-1
D: TRBD1
V: TRBV19
CDR3: CASTPRGQQNTEAFF
DNA: TGTGCCAGTACCCCGCGGGGACAGCAAAACACTGAAGCTTTCTTT

size: NA
J: TRBJ2-5
D: TRBD1
V: TRBV18
CDR3: CASSPPGQGAGETQYF
DNA: TGTGCCAGCTCACCCCCAGGACAGGGGGCTGGAGAGACCCAGTACTTC

size: NA
J: TRBJ1-4
D: NA
V: TRBV6-1
CDR3: CASSELSNEKLFF
DNA: TGTGCCAGCAGTGAACTGAGTAATGAAAAACTGTTTTTT

size: NA
J: TRBJ1-2
D: NA
V: TRBV5-1
CDR3: CASSRPGEEGYTF
DNA: TGCGCCAGCAGCCGACCGGGGGAGGAAGGCTACACCTTC

size: NA
J: TRBJ1-5
D: NA
V: TRBV2
CDR3: CASCNRIDQPQHF
DNA: TGTGCCAGCTGTAATAGGATCGATCAGCCCCAGCATTTT

size: once
J: TRBJ1-1
D: TRBD1
V: TRBV11-2
CDR3: CASSLDRDPEAFF
DNA: TGTGCCAGCAGCCTAGACAGGGACCCTGAAGCTTTCTTT

size: NA
J: TRBJ1-2
D: TRBD1
V: TRBV28
CDR3: CASSWDRFGYGYTF
DNA: TGTGCCAGCAGTTGGGACAGGTTCGGTTATGGCTACACCTTC

size: NA
J: TRBJ1-1
D: NA
V: TRBV6-1
CDR3: CASIDSYTEAFF
DNA: TGTGCCAGCATTGACAGCTACACTGAAGCTTTCTTT

size: NA
J: TRBJ2-3
D: NA
V: TRBV5-6
CDR3: CASSLVRGSTDTQYF
DNA: TGTGCCAGCAGCTTGGTTCGGGGGAGTACAGATACGCAGTATTTT

size: NA
J: TRBJ1-1
D: TRBD1
V: TRBV9
CDR3: CASSASTGGLPTEAFF
DNA: TGTGCCAGCAGTGCGTCGACAGGGGGCTTGCCTACTGAAGCTTTCTTT

size: NA
J: TRBJ1-4
D: TRBD1
V: TRBV2
CDR3: CASRRGGQSLNEKLFF
DNA: TGTGCCAGCAGGAGGGGGGGACAGTCGCTTAATGAAAAACTGTTTTTT

size: few
J: TRBJ2-1
D: NA
V: TRBV7-6
CDR3: CASSPVVVSEQFF
DNA: TGTGCCAGCAGCCCGGTGGTTGTCAGTGAGCAGTTCTTC

size: NA
J: TRBJ2-7
D: NA
V: TRBV18
CDR3: CASSPGDYEQYF
DNA: TGTGCCAGCTCACCAGGAGACTACGAGCAGTACTTC

size: once
J: TRBJ2-2
D: TRBD1
V: TRBV5-5
CDR3: CASSLRDRDGELFF
DNA: TGTGCCAGCAGCTTACGGGACAGGGACGGGGAGCTGTTTTTT

size: NA
J: TRBJ1-5
D: NA
V: TRBV6-1
CDR3: CASSEKPRNQPQHF
DNA: TGTGCCAGCAGTGAAAAGCCGCGCAATCAGCCCCAGCATTTT

size: NA
J: TRBJ1-5
D: NA
V: TRBV20-1
CDR3: CSAGNQPQHF
DNA: TGCAGTGCCGGAAATCAGCCCCAGCATTTT

size: NA
J: TRBJ2-1
D: NA
V: TRBV27
CDR3: CASSFLGWGYNEQFF
DNA: TGTGCCAGCAGTTTTTTGGGGTGGGGCTACAATGAGCAGTTCTTC

size: NA
J: TRBJ2-7
D: NA
V: TRBV28
CDR3: CASTRGEWAEQYF
DNA: TGTGCCAGCACCCGGGGCGAATGGGCCGAGCAGTACTTC

size: NA
J: TRBJ1-3
D: NA
V: TRBV11-2
CDR3: CASSPTDSSGNTIYF
DNA: TGTGCCAGCAGCCCAACGGACAGCTCTGGAAACACCATATATTTT

size: NA
J: TRBJ1-5
D: NA
V: TRBV10-1
CDR3: CASSESILGPQHF
DNA: TGCGCCAGCAGTGAGTCCATACTCGGGCCCCAGCATTTT

size: NA
J: TRBJ1-5
D: NA
V: TRBV7-6
CDR3: CASSLEVGASQPQHF
DNA: TGTGCCAGCAGCTTAGAAGTCGGGGCTAGTCAGCCCCAGCATTTT

size: NA
J: TRBJ2-5
D: TRBD2
V: TRBV7-8
CDR3: CASSLFASGGQETQYF
DNA: TGTGCCAGCAGCTTATTCGCCTCGGGAGGCCAAGAGACCCAGTACTTC

size: NA
J: TRBJ1-1
D: NA
V: TRBV5-1
CDR3: CASSEGTSLNTEAFF
DNA: TGCGCCAGCAGCGAGGGGACCTCACTTAACACTGAAGCTTTCTTT

size: NA
J: TRBJ2-1
D: TRBD2
V: TRBV7-2
CDR3: CASSSRTSGGRNEQFF
DNA: TGTGCCAGCAGCTCCCGGACTAGCGGGGGCCGCAATGAGCAGTTCTTC

size: NA
J: TRBJ2-3
D: TRBD1
V: TRBV15
CDR3: CATSPPPAGGKDTQYF
DNA: TGTGCCACCAGCCCCCCCCCGGCAGGGGGCAAAGATACGCAGTATTTT

size: NA
J: TRBJ2-6
D: TRBD1
V: TRBV28
CDR3: CASDRALGGANVLTF
DNA: TGTGCCAGCGACAGGGCCCTGGGGGGGGCCAACGTCCTGACTTTC

size: NA
J: TRBJ1-1
D: TRBD1
V: TRBV6-6
CDR3: CASSYAGGGNTEAFF
DNA: TGTGCCAGCAGTTACGCAGGGGGCGGGAACACTGAAGCTTTCTTT

size: NA
J: TRBJ2-5
D: TRBD2
V: TRBV28
CDR3: CASSFWTSGGAWEETQYF
DNA: TGTGCCAGCAGTTTTTGGACTAGCGGGGGGGCGTGGGAAGAGACCCAGTACTTC

size: NA
J: TRBJ1-1
D: NA
V: TRBV25-1
CDR3: CASSDLRGGQNFF
DNA: TGTGCCAGCAGTGACCTCCGAGGTGGCCAAAATTTCTTT

size: NA
J: TRBJ2-3
D: NA
V: TRBV2
CDR3: CASSASRSGGTQYF
DNA: TGTGCCAGCAGCGCCTCTCGGTCGGGCGGTACGCAGTATTTT

size: NA
J: TRBJ1-4
D: TRBD1
V: TRBV4-1
CDR3: CASSHPTGEIATNEKLFF
DNA: TGCGCCAGCAGCCACCCGACAGGGGAAATTGCAACTAATGAAAAACTGTTTTTT

size: NA
J: TRBJ1-2
D: NA
V: TRBV6-5
CDR3: CAAMESHRYTF
DNA: TGTGCCGCTATGGAAAGCCATCGCTACACCTTC

size: NA
J: TRBJ2-3
D: TRBD2
V: TRBV28
CDR3: CASRTAGGSTDTQYF
DNA: TGTGCCAGCAGAACTGCGGGGGGGAGCACAGATACGCAGTATTTT

size: NA
J: TRBJ1-2
D: NA
V: TRBV7-9
CDR3: CASSLPGAGYTF
DNA: TGTGCCAGCAGCCTGCCCGGGGCTGGCTACACCTTC

size: NA
J: TRBJ2-3
D: NA
V: TRBV14
CDR3: CASSQGSWTPSSDTQYF
DNA: TGTGCCAGCAGCCAAGGGTCTTGGACTCCCAGTTCAGATACGCAGTATTTT

size: NA
J: TRBJ1-5
D: TRBD1
V: TRBV19
CDR3: CASSIEYRGGQPQHF
DNA: TGTGCCAGTAGTATAGAATACAGGGGAGGTCAGCCCCAGCATTTT

size: NA
J: TRBJ2-5
D: TRBD2
V: TRBV11-2
CDR3: CASSLDQWVAGGHETQYF
DNA: TGTGCCAGCAGCTTAGATCAATGGGTAGCGGGGGGGCACGAGACCCAGTACTTC

size: NA
J: TRBJ2-1
D: NA
V: TRBV28
CDR3: CASMGPTRNEQFF
DNA: TGTGCCAGCATGGGACCGACCCGTAATGAGCAGTTCTTC

size: NA
J: TRBJ2-1
D: NA
V: TRBV27
CDR3: CASSSNGLSYNEQFF
DNA: TGTGCCAGCAGTAGTAATGGCTTATCCTACAATGAGCAGTTCTTC

size: NA
J: TRBJ1-1
D: TRBD1
V: TRBV18
CDR3: CASSTGQLGVTEAFF
DNA: TGTGCCAGCTCAACGGGACAGCTTGGGGTCACTGAAGCTTTCTTT

size: NA
J: TRBJ1-5
D: NA
V: TRBV21-1
CDR3: CASSKKVRGPVEGDQPQHF
DNA: TGTGCCAGCAGCAAAAAAGTCAGGGGGCCTGTGGAGGGAGATCAGCCCCAGCATTTT

size: NA
J: TRBJ2-3
D: NA
V: TRBV1
CDR3: CTSSQEGWGGVPSSTDTQYF
DNA: TGCACCAGCAGCCAAGAAGGGTGGGGGGGGGTACCATCTAGCACAGATACGCAGTATTTT

size: NA
J: TRBJ1-6
D: NA
V: TRBV28
CDR3: CASSLSPGGGSPLHF
DNA: TGTGCCAGCAGTTTAAGCCCCGGAGGAGGATCACCCCTCCACTTT

size: NA
J: TRBJ1-2
D: TRBD1
V: TRBV19
CDR3: CASRGGRGPSVEGYTF
DNA: TGTGCCAGTAGGGGGGGCAGGGGGCCATCCGTGGAGGGCTACACCTTC

size: NA
J: TRBJ2-3
D: NA
V: TRBV2
CDR3: CASSVRGASTDTQYF
DNA: TGTGCCAGCAGTGTGAGGGGGGCTAGCACAGATACGCAGTATTTT

size: few
J: TRBJ1-6
D: NA
V: TRBV18
CDR3: CASSPGGSGISPLHF
DNA: TGTGCCAGCTCACCAGGAGGGTCGGGCATTTCACCCCTCCACTTT

size: NA
J: TRBJ2-5
D: NA
V: TRBV29-1
CDR3: CSLRDAQETQYF
DNA: TGCAGCTTAAGGGACGCCCAAGAGACCCAGTACTTC

size: NA
J: TRBJ1-2
D: TRBD1
V: TRBV10-2
CDR3: CASRAGGAPKDYGYTF
DNA: TGCGCCAGCCGGGCAGGGGGCGCCCCCAAAGACTATGGCTACACCTTC

size: NA
J: TRBJ2-2
D: NA
V: TRBV27
CDR3: CASSLFPVGSAGELFF
DNA: TGTGCCAGCAGTTTATTTCCCGTTGGTAGCGCCGGGGAGCTGTTTTTT

size: NA
J: TRBJ1-1
D: NA
V: TRBV20-1
CDR3: CSATPGLEAFF
DNA: TGCAGTGCTACCCCGGGACTTGAAGCTTTCTTT

size: NA
J: TRBJ1-6
D: NA
V: TRBV9
CDR3: CASSVAGGGNSPLHF
DNA: TGTGCCAGCAGCGTAGCCGGAGGGGGTAATTCACCCCTCCACTTT

size: NA
J: TRBJ2-3
D: NA
V: TRBV5-6
CDR3: CASSLEGARRTDTQYF
DNA: TGTGCCAGCAGCTTGGAAGGCGCTCGTCGCACAGATACGCAGTATTTT

size: NA
J: TRBJ2-3
D: NA
V: TRBV7-9
CDR3: CASSLSRSDTQYF
DNA: TGTGCCAGCAGCTTAAGTAGATCAGATACGCAGTATTTT